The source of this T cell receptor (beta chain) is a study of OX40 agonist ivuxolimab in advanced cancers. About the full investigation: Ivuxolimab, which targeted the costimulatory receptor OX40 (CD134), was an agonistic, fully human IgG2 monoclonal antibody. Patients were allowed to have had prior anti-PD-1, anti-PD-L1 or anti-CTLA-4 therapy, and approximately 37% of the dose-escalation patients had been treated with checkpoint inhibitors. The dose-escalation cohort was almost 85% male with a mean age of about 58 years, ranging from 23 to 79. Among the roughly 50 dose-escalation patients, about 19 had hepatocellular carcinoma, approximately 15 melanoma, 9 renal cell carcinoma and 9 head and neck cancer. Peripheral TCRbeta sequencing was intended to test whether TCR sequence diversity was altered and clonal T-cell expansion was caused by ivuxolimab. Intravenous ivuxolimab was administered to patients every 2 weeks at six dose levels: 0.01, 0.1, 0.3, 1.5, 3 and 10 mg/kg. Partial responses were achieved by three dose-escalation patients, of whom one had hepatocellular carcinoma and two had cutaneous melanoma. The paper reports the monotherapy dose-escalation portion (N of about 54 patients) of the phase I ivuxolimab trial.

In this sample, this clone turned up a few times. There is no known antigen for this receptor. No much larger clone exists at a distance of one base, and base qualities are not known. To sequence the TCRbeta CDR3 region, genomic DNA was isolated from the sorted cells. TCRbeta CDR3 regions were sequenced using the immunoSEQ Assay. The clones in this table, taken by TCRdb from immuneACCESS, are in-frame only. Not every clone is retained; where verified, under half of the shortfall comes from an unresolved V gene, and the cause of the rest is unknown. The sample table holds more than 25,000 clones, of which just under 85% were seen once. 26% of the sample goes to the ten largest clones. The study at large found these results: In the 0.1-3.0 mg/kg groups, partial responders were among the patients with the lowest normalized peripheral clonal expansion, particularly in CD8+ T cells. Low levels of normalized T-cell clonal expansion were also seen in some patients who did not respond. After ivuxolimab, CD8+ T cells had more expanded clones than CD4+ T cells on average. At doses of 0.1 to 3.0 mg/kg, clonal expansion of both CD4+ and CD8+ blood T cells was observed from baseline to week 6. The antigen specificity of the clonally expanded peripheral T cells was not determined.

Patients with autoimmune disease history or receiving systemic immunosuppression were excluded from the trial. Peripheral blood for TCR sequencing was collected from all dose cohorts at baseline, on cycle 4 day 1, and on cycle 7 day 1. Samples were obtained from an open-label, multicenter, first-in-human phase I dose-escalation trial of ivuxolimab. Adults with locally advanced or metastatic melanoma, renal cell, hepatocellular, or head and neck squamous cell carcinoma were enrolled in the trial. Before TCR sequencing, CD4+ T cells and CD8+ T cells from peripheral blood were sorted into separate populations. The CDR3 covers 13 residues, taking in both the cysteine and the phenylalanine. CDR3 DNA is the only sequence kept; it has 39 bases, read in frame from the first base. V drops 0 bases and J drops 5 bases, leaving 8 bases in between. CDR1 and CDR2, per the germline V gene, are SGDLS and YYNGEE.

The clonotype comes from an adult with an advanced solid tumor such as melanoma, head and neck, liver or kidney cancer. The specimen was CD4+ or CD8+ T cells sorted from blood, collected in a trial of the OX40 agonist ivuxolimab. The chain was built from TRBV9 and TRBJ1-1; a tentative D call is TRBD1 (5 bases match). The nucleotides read TGTGCCAGCAGCGTAGGAGGGGAGACTGAAGCTTTCTTT. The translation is CASSVGGETEAFF.